The clone carrying this TCR beta chain was counted a few times. The TCRbeta library was prepared with unique molecular identifiers. Via MiXCR, TCRdb re-called the PCR reads, giving one row per CDR3 protein. The sample contains some 220,000 distinct CDR3 sequences, 8.5% to 10% of which appear only once. The data are from a study of T-cell reconstitution after alpha-beta-depleted transplantation in children. The CDR3 has 13 amino acids. V lost 5 bases to trimming and J lost 3 bases; unmatched junction nucleotides: 3. Looked up from germline, CDR1 is LNHDA and CDR2 is SQIVND (reference sequence). V is TRBV19 and J is TRBJ1-2; 7 bases agree with TRBD1. The specimen was PBMCs from the stem cell graft donor, collected from the stem cell graft. The origin of this receptor is a human donor who donated a stem cell graft to a child with acute lymphoblastic leukemia. The CDR3 sequence: CASSRTGDYGYTF. CDR3 coding DNA: TGTGCCAGTAGTCGTACAGGGGACTATGGCTACACCTTC.